These 2 T cell receptor beta chains originate from one sample sequenced in a study of CD8 T cells in Susac syndrome. Reverse transcription of 0.5 to 1 ug RNA was carried out with random hexamers. TCRdb analysed the immunoSEQ multiplex PCR reads with MiXCR anew, one entry per CDR3 protein. Of 95,000 to 150,000 distinct CDR3 sequences in the sample, roughly 94% were seen once. Sequenced sample: CD8+ T cells from PBMCs. The receptors were gathered from a human donor with Susac syndrome.

The chain combines TRBV7-9 with TRBJ1-1, with D possibly matching TRBD1 (5 bases). With 1 base removed from V and 5 bases from J, the gap between germline ends came to 11 bases. CDR3 length: 14 amino acids. CDR1 is SEHNR, CDR2 FQNEAQ, per germline (reference sequence). The CDR3 reads CASSLGQGWTEAFF. CDR3 DNA sequence: TGTGCCAGCAGCTTAGGTCAGGGTTGGACTGAAGCTTTCTTT.

This CDR3 reads CASSPTSTDEQFF. The CDR3 DNA is TGCGCCAGCAGCCCGACTAGCACCGATGAGCAGTTCTTC. The chain is built from TRBV5-1 and TRBJ2-1, with TRBD2 identical over 7 bases. CDR3 length: 13 amino acids. Germline V gene data show CDR1 as SGHRS and CDR2 as YFSETQ. J lost 8 bases, V lost 4 bases, and 6 bases had no gene match. Together with reference TRBV5-1 and TRBJ2-1, the CDR3 gives the full variable domain: KAGVTQTPRYLIKTRGQQVTLSCSPISGHRSVSWYQQTPGQGLQFLFEYFSETQRNKGNFPGRFSGRQFSNSRSEMNVSTLELGDSALYLCASSPTSTDEQFFGPGTRLTVL.